The 7 T cell receptor beta chains in this list originate from one sample, sequenced in a study of Ad26.COV2.S vaccination and SARS-CoV-2 variants. TCRdb's copy holds only in-frame clones and misses some; the assay was immunoSEQ multiplex PCR. The profile shows hundreds of thousands of clones, 90% of them singletons. Treatment given: roughly 19 received Ad26.COV2.S at low or high dose, single or two shots; 5 received placebo; per-sample allocation not given. All samples were drawn on day 63, counting from the first vaccine or placebo injection. The material was peripheral blood, obtained in a trial of Ad26.COV2.S vaccine versus placebo. The receptors stem from a person between 18 and 60 years old who received the Ad26.COV2.S COVID-19 vaccine or a placebo.

The sample holds one count of this clone. The rearrangement links TRBV9 to TRBJ1-4; possible D gene TRBD1, 6 bases. This CDR3 is built from 13 residues. From germline, CDR1 is SGDLS and CDR2 YYNGEE. With 4 bases removed from V and 10 bases from J, the gap between germline ends came to 14 bases. In DNA form, the CDR3 reads TGTGCCAGCAGCCCCCAACAGGGCGGAAAACTGTTTTTT. Amino acid sequence: CASSPQQGGKLFF.

V gene TRBV5-4 combines with J gene TRBJ1-2; a weak D match, TRBD1 (6 bases). The CDR3 spans 15 residues. Germline values: CDR1 SGHNT, CDR2 YYREEE (reference sequence). V lost 2 bases and J 7 bases, leaving 18 bases between the germline ends. The DNA for the CDR3 is TGTGCCAGCAGCTTCTGGACAGAGGCTGTCCTTGGCTACACCTTC. This translates into CASSFWTEAVLGYTF.

To note about this clone: Other DNA sequences in the same sample also yield this CDR3. The V and J genes are TRBV6-6 and TRBJ2-7; D is ambiguous. CDR1 is MNHNY, CDR2 SVGAGI, per germline (reference sequence). Trimming cost V 3 bases and J 2 bases, with 8 bases left between them. The CDR3 has 13 amino acids. As DNA, the CDR3 is TGTGCCAGCAGTTATGACACCGCCTACGAGCAGTACTTC. Translated: CASSYDTAYEQYF.

The gene calls are TRBV5-6 and TRBJ2-3; D not certain. Per the germline V gene, CDR1 is SGHDT and CDR2 is YYEEEE. The CDR3 is 13 amino acids. With 5 bases removed from V and 6 bases from J, the gap between germline ends came to 13 bases. CDR3 residues: CASSFDRTDTQYF. The CDR3 nucleotides read TGTGCCAGCAGTTTTGACCGTACGGATACGCAGTATTTT.

The gene calls are TRBV30 and TRBJ1-5; perhaps TRBD1 as D (5 bases). Trimming pared 2 bases from V and 0 bases from J, leaving 11 bases between. CDR3 length: 15 amino acids. Germline CDR1 reads GTSNPN; CDR2 reads SVGIG (reference sequence). The CDR3 nucleotides are TGTGCCTGGAGTTTGAGGGGAACTAGCAATCAGCCCCAGCATTTT. Encoded protein: CAWSLRGTSNQPQHF.

The chain uses TRBV5-8 and TRBJ2-1; 8 positions agree with TRBD2. Trimming removed 0 bases from V and 2 bases from J; junction bases left unmatched: 1. This CDR3 is built from 15 residues. In germline, CDR1 is SGHTS, CDR2 YDEGEE. CDR3: CASSLVAGTYNEQFF. The CDR3 DNA reads as TGTGCCAGCAGCTTGGTAGCGGGGACCTACAATGAGCAGTTCTTC.

The rearrangement uses TRBV4-3 and TRBJ1-2; possible D gene TRBD1, 5 bases. The CDR3 loop spans 16 amino acids. The germline V gene encodes CDR1 LGHNA and CDR2 YSLEER. V shed 0 bases and J shed 6 bases, with 17 bases lying between them. The CDR3 is CASSQDYQGSWDGYTF. For the CDR3, the DNA is TGCGCCAGCAGCCAAGATTACCAGGGAAGTTGGGATGGCTACACCTTC.